This is a list of T cell receptor beta chains from one sample in a study of blood T cell repertoires in COVID-19. Assay used: immunoSEQ multiplex PCR; TCRdb lists only in-frame clones, some missing. The data contain 200,000 to 250,000 clones, approximately 80% of them singletons. Sequenced: peripheral blood. The receptor source for this set is a human donor in a cohort sampled during active COVID-19. Both conserved end residues are part of each CDR3. The order of the fields is V gene, J gene, clone size, D gene, CDR3 DNA, CDR3 protein. The D gene is left open where the match is weak. Size tells how often a clone was seen (once, few, many) or the class of an expanded clone, and some rows leave it out.

TRBV12-3/TRBV12-4	TRBJ2-1	.	TRBD1	TGTGCCAGCAGTCGTTACGGACAGGGGAAGCAGTTCTTC	CASSRYGQGKQFF
TRBV19	TRBJ1-2	.	.	TGTGCCAGTAGGACGGGACACTCGAACTATGGCTACACCTTC	CASRTGHSNYGYTF
TRBV7-8	TRBJ1-1	.	.	TGTGCCAGCAGCTTAGGAGCCGGGAGGGGGTTCGAGGCTTTCTTT	CASSLGAGRGFEAFF
TRBV3-1/TRBV3-2	TRBJ2-6	.	TRBD2	TGTGCCAGCAGCCGGACTAGCGGGGGGGCTAGTCTTGGGGCCAACGTCCTGACTTTC	CASSRTSGGASLGANVLTF
TRBV5-1	TRBJ2-5	.	TRBD1	TGCGCCAGCAGCCAGGACAGGGGAAAGGCCCAGTACTTC	CASSQDRGKAQYF
TRBV3-1/TRBV3-2	TRBJ1-1	.	.	TGTGCCAGCAGCCAAGATTGGGGCAGTGCTGGTGGGGCTTTCTTT	CASSQDWGSAGGAFF
TRBV7-9	TRBJ2-5	.	.	TGTGCCAGCAGCCCTTCGGGATCATGGGAGACCCAGTACTTC	CASSPSGSWETQYF
TRBV25-1	TRBJ1-1	.	TRBD1	TGTGCCAGCAGTGCCATACAGGGGGTGAACACTGAAGCTTTCTTT	CASSAIQGVNTEAFF
TRBV12-3/TRBV12-4	TRBJ2-5	.	TRBD2	TGTGCCAGCAGTTTAATGGGACTAGCTCCTCCGTACTTC	CASSLMGLAPPYF
TRBV3-1/TRBV3-2	TRBJ1-2	.	TRBD1	TGTGCCAGCAGCCAGGGACAGGGATTCGGCTACACCTTC	CASSQGQGFGYTF
TRBV4-2	TRBJ2-5	once	TRBD2	TGTGCCAGCAGCCCGTTTAGCGGGGTTCAAGAGACCCAGTACTTC	CASSPFSGVQETQYF
TRBV20-1	TRBJ1-2	few	.	TGCAGTGCTAGAGGGCAGGATGGCTACACCTTC	CSARGQDGYTF
TRBV24-1	TRBJ2-1	.	TRBD2	TGTGCCACCAGTTGGGCTAGCGGGGGGTCCTACAATGAGCAGTTCTTC	CATSWASGGSYNEQFF
TRBV27	TRBJ2-1	.	.	TGTGCCAGCAGTTTATCAGGTCGGGCCAGGGCCTACAATGAGCAGTTCTTC	CASSLSGRARAYNEQFF
TRBV19	TRBJ1-6	.	.	TGTGCCATCAGTGAAGGGGCAGAGTATAATTCACCCCTCCACTTT	CAISEGAEYNSPLHF
TRBV28	TRBJ2-7	.	.	TGTGCCAGCAGCTTCGAAGGGGTACAGTACTTC	CASSFEGVQYF
TRBV11-1	TRBJ2-1	.	TRBD2	TGTGCCAGCAGCTTAGCGCGGGCGGGGGTATACAATGAGCAGTTCTTC	CASSLARAGVYNEQFF
TRBV5-4	TRBJ2-7	.	TRBD2	TGTGCCAGCAGCTTCGGGGGGGCCGCCTACTACGAGCAGTACTTC	CASSFGGAAYYEQYF
TRBV6-5	TRBJ1-1	.	.	TGTGCCAGCAGACATCTTAGGGGATTTCCTGAAGCTTTCTTT	CASRHLRGFPEAFF
TRBV5-5	TRBJ2-3	once	.	TGTGCCAGCAGCTTGGATGAGGGCACAGATACGCAGTATTTT	CASSLDEGTDTQYF
TRBV6-5	TRBJ1-6	.	TRBD1	TGTGCCAGCAGTACCCAGGGGGCTGGATCACCCCTCCACTTT	CASSTQGAGSPLHF
TRBV4-3	TRBJ2-3	.	.	TGCGCCAGCAGCCAAGATCTGGGCAGGGTTTCAGATACGCAGTATTTT	CASSQDLGRVSDTQYF
TRBV2	TRBJ1-2	.	.	TGTGCCAGCAGTGCGCAGGGTTATGGCTACACCTTC	CASSAQGYGYTF
TRBV5-4	TRBJ2-2	.	.	TGTGCCAGCAGCTCTATGAACAGGGAAACCGGGGAGCTGTTTTTT	CASSSMNRETGELFF
TRBV15	TRBJ2-3	.	.	TGTGCCACCAGCAGAGAATTATCTAGCACAGATACGCAGTATTTT	CATSRELSSTDTQYF
TRBV11-3	TRBJ2-5	.	.	TGTGCCAGCAGCTTCAACTACCAAGAGACCCAGTACTTC	CASSFNYQETQYF
TRBV6-1	TRBJ2-5	once	TRBD2	TGTGCCAGCAGTGAAAGGGGGACTAGCTGGGCTTACCAAGAGACCCAGTACTTC	CASSERGTSWAYQETQYF
TRBV11-2	TRBJ2-2	.	.	TGTGCCAGCAGCTGGACTTCCGGGGCCGGGGAGCTGTTTTTT	CASSWTSGAGELFF
TRBV7-9	TRBJ1-6	.	.	TGTGCCAGCAGCTTAGGGGGGGGCAATTCACCCCTCCACTTT	CASSLGGGNSPLHF
TRBV28	TRBJ2-5	.	.	TGTGCCAGCAGTCCCCCGAGCCAAGAGACCCAGTACTTC	CASSPPSQETQYF
TRBV2	TRBJ1-5	.	.	TGTGCCAGCAGCCTCCGGGAGACAGACAATCAGCCCCAGCATTTT	CASSLRETDNQPQHF
TRBV5-1	TRBJ2-3	.	TRBD2	TGCGCCAGCAGCTTGCAGCCGCGGGAGGAAAGGGCAGATACGCAGTATTTT	CASSLQPREERADTQYF
TRBV7-2	TRBJ1-2	.	.	TGTGCCAGCAGCCCCCTTCAGTCAACAGTTTATGGCTACACCTTC	CASSPLQSTVYGYTF
TRBV9	TRBJ1-5	.	.	TGTGCCAGCAGCGTAGTAGGGAGTAGCAATCAGCCCCAGCATTTT	CASSVVGSSNQPQHF
TRBV2	TRBJ2-5	.	TRBD1	TGTGCCAGCAGTCCCAACAGGGGAGAGACCCAGTACTTC	CASSPNRGETQYF
TRBV19	TRBJ2-3	.	TRBD2	TGTGCCAGTAGTGAAGTAGCGGGAGCAGATACGCAGTATTTT	CASSEVAGADTQYF
TRBV3-1/TRBV3-2	TRBJ2-2	.	.	TGTGCCAGCAGCCAAGATCCGGGTGGGGGGACCGGGGAGCTGTTTTTT	CASSQDPGGGTGELFF
TRBV29-1	TRBJ1-1	.	TRBD1	TGCAGCGTAATACGGGACAGGGGGCTCGACACTGAAGCTTTCTTT	CSVIRDRGLDTEAFF
TRBV28	TRBJ2-3	.	.	TGTGCCAGCAGTTTAGAAGAGTTAGATACGCAGTATTTT	CASSLEELDTQYF
TRBV20-1	TRBJ1-3	.	.	TGCAGTCCTCGTGGCGGTTTGATAGGAAACACCATATATTTT	CSPRGGLIGNTIYF
TRBV7-9	TRBJ1-6	.	TRBD1	TGTGCCAGCAGCTTAATACCGAGGACAGGGAAGGTAGAATCACCCCTCCACTTT	CASSLIPRTGKVESPLHF
TRBV7-9	TRBJ2-1	few	.	TGTGCCAGCAGCTTAGACTTCAATGAGCAGTTCTTC	CASSLDFNEQFF
TRBV18	TRBJ1-5	.	TRBD1	TGTGCCAGCTCACCTGGGACAGTCAATCAGCCCCAGCATTTT	CASSPGTVNQPQHF
TRBV4-1	TRBJ1-1	few	.	TGCGCCAGCAGCCAAGCCCAGCGGCACACTGAAGCTTTCTTT	CASSQAQRHTEAFF
TRBV10-2	TRBJ1-5	.	TRBD1	TGCGCCAGCAGTAATGGACAGGGGGCCCAGCCCCAGCATTTT	CASSNGQGAQPQHF
TRBV9	TRBJ2-3	.	TRBD2	TGTGCCAGCAGCGTAGGGACTAGCGGAGCAGATACGCAGTATTTT	CASSVGTSGADTQYF
TRBV9	TRBJ2-7	.	TRBD2	TGTGCCAGCAGCGTAGCGGCGGGGGTATACGAGCAGTACTTC	CASSVAAGVYEQYF
TRBV7-9	TRBJ2-7	.	.	TGTGCCAGCAGCTTACAGTCAACGTCCTACGAGCAGTACTTC	CASSLQSTSYEQYF
TRBV7-2	TRBJ1-2	once	.	TGTGCCAGCAGTCCGGACAGACAATATGGCTACACCTTC	CASSPDRQYGYTF
TRBV7-2	TRBJ2-7	.	TRBD2	TGTGCCAGCAGCGCCGACGGACTAGCTTCCTACGAGCAGTACTTC	CASSADGLASYEQYF
TRBV28	TRBJ1-1	.	TRBD1	TGTGCCAGCAGTTTGGCGGGACAGGGGTCTGGGATTGAAGCTTTCTTT	CASSLAGQGSGIEAFF
TRBV6-5	TRBJ1-1	.	.	TGTGCCAGCAGTACACAGCTTGAAGCTTTCTTT	CASSTQLEAFF
TRBV7-9	TRBJ1-4	.	.	TGTGCCAGCAGCCTGCCTACAACTAATGAAAAACTGTTTTTT	CASSLPTTNEKLFF
TRBV28	TRBJ1-4	.	.	TGTGCCAGCAGTTTTCTTCGGCAGGGGTCTAATGAAAAACTGTTTTTT	CASSFLRQGSNEKLFF
TRBV7-2	TRBJ2-5	.	.	TGTGCCAGCAGCAGAAGCCTAGGACAAGCTCAAGAGACCCAGTACTTC	CASSRSLGQAQETQYF
TRBV28	TRBJ1-6	.	.	TGTGCCAGCAGTTCAACCCAAGGCGCTTGGGGGGGAGAGATCGGTTCACCCCTCCACTTT	CASSSTQGAWGGEIGSPLHF
TRBV29-1	TRBJ2-3	.	.	TGCAGCGTTGATTACTTCCGAGAGGATACGCAGTATTTT	CSVDYFREDTQYF
TRBV6-5	TRBJ2-6	.	.	TGTGCCAGCATCCCAGGGTGGTCTGGGGCCAACGTCCTGACTTTC	CASIPGWSGANVLTF